Included here is one TCR beta chain sequence, with context. The data belong to a study of tissue T cells after allogeneic stem cell transplantation. Study details: Every graft-versus-host disease patient had gastrointestinal disease and got several lines of graft-versus-host disease therapy.

The ends were cut back, 6 bases at V and 3 bases at J, with 14 bases in the middle. The CDR3 loop spans 15 amino acids. CDR1 SNHLY and CDR2 FYNNEI come from the germline V gene. Data came from immunoSEQ multiplex PCR; TCRdb stores just in-frame clones and leaves some out. The repertoire includes about 42,000 clones, 92% of them detected once, and about 4% sits in the top ten. The V call is TRBV2, the J call TRBJ2-2, with a weak D call TRBD2 (6 bases). Sequencing was performed on blood, taken before transplantation. The origin of this receptor is a woman between 35 and 70 years old who later had graft-versus-host disease after an allogeneic stem cell transplant. The CDR3 DNA is TGTGCCAGCAGGGGGATTAGCGGATACACCGGGGAGCTGTTTTTT. It codes for CASRGISGYTGELFF.